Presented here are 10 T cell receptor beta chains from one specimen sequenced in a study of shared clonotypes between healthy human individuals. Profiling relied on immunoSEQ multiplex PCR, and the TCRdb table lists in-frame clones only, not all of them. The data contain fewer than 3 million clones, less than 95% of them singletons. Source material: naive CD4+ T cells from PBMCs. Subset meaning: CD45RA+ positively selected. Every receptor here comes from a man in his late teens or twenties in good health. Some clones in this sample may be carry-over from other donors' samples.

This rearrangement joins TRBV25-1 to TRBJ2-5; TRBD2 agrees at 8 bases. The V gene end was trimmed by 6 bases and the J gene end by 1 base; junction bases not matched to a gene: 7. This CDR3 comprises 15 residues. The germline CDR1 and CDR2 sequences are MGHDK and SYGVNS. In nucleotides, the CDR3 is TGTGCCAGCAGGGCAGCGGGAGAAGTCCAAGAGACCCAGTACTTC. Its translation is CASRAAGEVQETQYF.

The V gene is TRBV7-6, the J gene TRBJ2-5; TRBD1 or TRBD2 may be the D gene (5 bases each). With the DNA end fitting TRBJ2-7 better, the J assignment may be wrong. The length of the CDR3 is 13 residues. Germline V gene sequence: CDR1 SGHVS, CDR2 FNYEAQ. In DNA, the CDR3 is TGTGCCAGCAGCCAGGGAGCGACCTACGAGCAGTACTTC. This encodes CASSQGATYEQYF.

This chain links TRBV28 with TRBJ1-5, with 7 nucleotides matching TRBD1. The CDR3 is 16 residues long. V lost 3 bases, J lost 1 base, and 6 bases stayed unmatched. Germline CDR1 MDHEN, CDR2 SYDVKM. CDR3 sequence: CASSLAGTVSNQPQHF. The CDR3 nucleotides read TGTGCCAGCAGTTTGGCCGGGACAGTGAGCAATCAGCCCCAGCATTTT.

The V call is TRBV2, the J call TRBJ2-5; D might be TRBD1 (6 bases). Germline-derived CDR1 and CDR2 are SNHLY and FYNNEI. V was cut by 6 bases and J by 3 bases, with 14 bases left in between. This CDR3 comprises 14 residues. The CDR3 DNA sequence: TGTGCCAGCAGGAAGGACAGCACAGAAGAGACCCAGTACTTC. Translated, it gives CASRKDSTEETQYF.

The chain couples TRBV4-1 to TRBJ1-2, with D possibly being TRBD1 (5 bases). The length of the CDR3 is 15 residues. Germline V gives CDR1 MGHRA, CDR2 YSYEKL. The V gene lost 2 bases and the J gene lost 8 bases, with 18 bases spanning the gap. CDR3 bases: TGCGCCAGCAGCCAATCGCCGACAGACGTCTCCGGCTACACCTTC. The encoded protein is CASSQSPTDVSGYTF.

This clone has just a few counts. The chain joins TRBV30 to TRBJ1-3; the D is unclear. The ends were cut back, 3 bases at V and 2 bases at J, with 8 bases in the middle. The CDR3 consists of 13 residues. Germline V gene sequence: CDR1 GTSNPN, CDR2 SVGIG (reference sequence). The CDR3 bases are TGTGCCTGGAGGGAGGGTGCTGGAAACACCATATATTTT. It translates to CAWREGAGNTIYF.

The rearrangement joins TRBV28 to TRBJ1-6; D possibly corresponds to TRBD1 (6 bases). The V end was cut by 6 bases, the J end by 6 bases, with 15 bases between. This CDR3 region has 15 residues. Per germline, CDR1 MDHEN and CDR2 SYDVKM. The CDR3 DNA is TGTGCCAGCAGGTACCCGGGGGGCCGTAATTCACCCCTCCACTTT. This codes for CASRYPGGRNSPLHF.

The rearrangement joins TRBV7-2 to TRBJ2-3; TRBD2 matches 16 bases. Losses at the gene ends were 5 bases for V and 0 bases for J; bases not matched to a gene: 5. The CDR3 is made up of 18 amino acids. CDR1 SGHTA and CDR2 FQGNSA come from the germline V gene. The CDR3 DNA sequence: TGTGCCAGCAGCGTATGGGGACTAGCGGGAGGGAGCACAGATACGCAGTATTTT. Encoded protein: CASSVWGLAGGSTDTQYF.

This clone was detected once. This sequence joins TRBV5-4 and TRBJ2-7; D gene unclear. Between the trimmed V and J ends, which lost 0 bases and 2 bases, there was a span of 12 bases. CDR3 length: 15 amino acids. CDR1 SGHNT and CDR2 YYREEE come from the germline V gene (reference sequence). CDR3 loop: CASSLAGSLTYEQYF. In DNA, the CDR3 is TGTGCCAGCAGCTTGGCGGGCTCCCTGACCTACGAGCAGTACTTC. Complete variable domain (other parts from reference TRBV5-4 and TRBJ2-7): ETGVTQSPTHLIKTRGQQVTLRCSSQSGHNTVSWYQQALGQGPQFIFQYYREEENGRGNFPPRFSGLQFPNYSSELNVNALELDDSALYLCASSLAGSLTYEQYFGPGTRLTVT.

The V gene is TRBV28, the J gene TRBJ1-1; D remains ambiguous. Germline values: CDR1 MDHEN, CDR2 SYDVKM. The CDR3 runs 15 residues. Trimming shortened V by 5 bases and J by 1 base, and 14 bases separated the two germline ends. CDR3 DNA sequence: TGTGCCAGCAGTCTGTACCGGGCTCCGAACACTGAAGCTTTCTTT. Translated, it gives CASSLYRAPNTEAFF.